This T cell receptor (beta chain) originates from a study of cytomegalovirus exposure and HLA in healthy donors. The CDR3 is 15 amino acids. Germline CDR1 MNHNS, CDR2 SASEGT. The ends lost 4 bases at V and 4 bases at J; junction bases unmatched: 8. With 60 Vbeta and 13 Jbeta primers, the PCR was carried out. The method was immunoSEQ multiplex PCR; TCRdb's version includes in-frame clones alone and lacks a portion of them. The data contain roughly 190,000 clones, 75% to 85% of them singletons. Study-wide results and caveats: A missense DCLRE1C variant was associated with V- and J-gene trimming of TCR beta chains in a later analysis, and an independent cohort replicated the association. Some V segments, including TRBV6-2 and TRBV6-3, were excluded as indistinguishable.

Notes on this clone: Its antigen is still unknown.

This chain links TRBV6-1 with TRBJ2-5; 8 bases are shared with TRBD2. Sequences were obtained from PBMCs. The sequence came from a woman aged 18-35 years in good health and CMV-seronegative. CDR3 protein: CASSALAGSVETQYF. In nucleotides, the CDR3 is TGTGCCAGCAGTGCGCTAGCGGGCAGTGTAGAGACCCAGTACTTC.